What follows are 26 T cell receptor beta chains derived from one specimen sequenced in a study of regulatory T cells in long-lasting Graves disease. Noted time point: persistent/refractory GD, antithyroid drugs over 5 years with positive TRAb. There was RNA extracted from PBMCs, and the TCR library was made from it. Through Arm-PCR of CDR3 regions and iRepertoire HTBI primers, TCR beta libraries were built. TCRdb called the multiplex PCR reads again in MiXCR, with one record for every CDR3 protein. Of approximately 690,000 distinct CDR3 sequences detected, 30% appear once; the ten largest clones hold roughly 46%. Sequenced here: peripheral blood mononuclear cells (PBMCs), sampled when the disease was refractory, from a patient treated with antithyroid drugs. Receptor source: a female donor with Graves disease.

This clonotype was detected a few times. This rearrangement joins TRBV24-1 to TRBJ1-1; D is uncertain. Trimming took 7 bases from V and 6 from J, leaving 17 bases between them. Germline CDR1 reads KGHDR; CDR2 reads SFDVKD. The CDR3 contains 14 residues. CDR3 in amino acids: CATRGAGASPEAFF. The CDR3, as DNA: TGTGCCACCAGAGGTGCGGGAGCCTCCCCTGAAGCTTTCTTT.

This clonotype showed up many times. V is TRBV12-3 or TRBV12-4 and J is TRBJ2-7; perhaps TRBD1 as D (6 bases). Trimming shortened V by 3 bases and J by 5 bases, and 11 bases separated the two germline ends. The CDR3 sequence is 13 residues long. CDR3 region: CASSFPQGDEQYF. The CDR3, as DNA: TGTGCCAGCAGTTTCCCACAGGGCGACGAGCAGTACTTC.

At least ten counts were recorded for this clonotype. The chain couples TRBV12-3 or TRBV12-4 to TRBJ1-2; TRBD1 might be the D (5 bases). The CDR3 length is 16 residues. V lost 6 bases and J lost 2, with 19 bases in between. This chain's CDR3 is CASSTQYWGSNYGYTF. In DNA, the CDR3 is TGTGCCAGCAGCACCCAATATTGGGGGTCCAACTATGGCTACACCTTC.

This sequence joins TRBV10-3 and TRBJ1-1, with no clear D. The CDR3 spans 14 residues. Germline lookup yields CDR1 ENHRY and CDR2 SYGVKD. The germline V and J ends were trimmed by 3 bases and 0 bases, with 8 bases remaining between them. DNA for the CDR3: TGTGCCATCAGTGAAAGGGCTTTGAACACTGAAGCTTTCTTT. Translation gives CAISERALNTEAFF.

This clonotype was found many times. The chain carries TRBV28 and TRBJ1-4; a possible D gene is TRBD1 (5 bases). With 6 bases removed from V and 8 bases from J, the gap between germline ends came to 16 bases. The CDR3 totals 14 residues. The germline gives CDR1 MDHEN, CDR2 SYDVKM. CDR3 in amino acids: CASSLQGVREKLFF. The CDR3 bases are TGTGCCAGCAGCTTACAAGGGGTACGGGAAAAACTGTTTTTT. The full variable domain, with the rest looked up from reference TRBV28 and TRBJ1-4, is DVKVTQSSRYLVKRTGEKVFLECVQDMDHENMFWYRQDPGLGLRLIYFSYDVKMKEKGDIPEGYSVSREKKERFSLILESASTNQTSMYLCASSLQGVREKLFFGSGTQLSVL.

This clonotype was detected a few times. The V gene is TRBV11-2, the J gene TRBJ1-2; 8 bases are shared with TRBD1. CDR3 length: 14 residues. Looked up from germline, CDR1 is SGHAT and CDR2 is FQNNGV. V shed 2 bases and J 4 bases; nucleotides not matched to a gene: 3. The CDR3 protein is CASSLQTGAYGYTF. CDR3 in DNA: TGTGCCAGCAGCTTACAGACAGGGGCCTATGGCTACACCTTC. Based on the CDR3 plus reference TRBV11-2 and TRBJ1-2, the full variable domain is EAGVAQSPRYKIIEKRQSVAFWCNPISGHATLYWYQQILGQGPKLLIQFQNNGVVDDSQLPKDRFSAERLKGVDSTLKIQPAKLEDSAVYLCASSLQTGAYGYTFGSGTRLTVV.

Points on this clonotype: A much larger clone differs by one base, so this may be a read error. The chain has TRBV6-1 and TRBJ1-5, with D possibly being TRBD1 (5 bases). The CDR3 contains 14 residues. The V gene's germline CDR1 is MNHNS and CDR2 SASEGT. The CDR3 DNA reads TGTGCCAGCAGTGAAGCCGACAGCAATCAGTCCCAGCATTTT. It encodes CASSEADSNQSQHF.

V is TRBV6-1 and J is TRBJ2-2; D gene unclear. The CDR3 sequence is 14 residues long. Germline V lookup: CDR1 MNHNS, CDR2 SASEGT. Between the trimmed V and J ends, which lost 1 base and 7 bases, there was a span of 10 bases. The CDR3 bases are TGTGCCAGCAGTGAAGTAGCCCCGGGCGGGGAGCTGTTTTTT. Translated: CASSEVAPGGELFF.

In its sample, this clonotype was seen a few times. CDR3 in amino acids: CASSETRQGASIPYGYTF. For the CDR3, the DNA is TGCGCCAGCAGTGAGACCCGACAGGGAGCATCGATCCCCTATGGCTACACCTTC. This chain connects TRBV10-2 to TRBJ1-2, with 7 bases that match TRBD1. V was pared by 2 bases and J by 4 bases, with 16 bases of the junction left unmatched. Germline V gene lookup returns CDR1 WSHSY and CDR2 SAAADI. This CDR3 is 18 amino acids long.

Here the CDR3 DNA reads TGTGCCAGCAGAGCCCCTCTTTGGGACAGGGATCAGCCCCAGCATTTT. It is translated as CASRAPLWDRDQPQHF. The rearrangement joins TRBV2 to TRBJ1-5; TRBD1 aligns across 9 bases. Germline V gene sequence: CDR1 SNHLY, CDR2 FYNNEI. CDR3 length: 16 amino acids. The junction had 11 bases not matched to a gene; V was cut back by 6 bases and J by 5 bases.

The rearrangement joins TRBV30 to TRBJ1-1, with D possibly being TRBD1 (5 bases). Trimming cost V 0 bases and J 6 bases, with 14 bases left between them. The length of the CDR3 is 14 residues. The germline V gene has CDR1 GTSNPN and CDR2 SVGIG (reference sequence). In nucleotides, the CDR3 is TGTGCCTGGAGTGTCTTGCCGGGACGCTCTGAAGCTTTCTTT. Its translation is CAWSVLPGRSEAFF.

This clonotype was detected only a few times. The CDR3 nucleotides read TGTGCCACTCAAACCGGGACAGGGCCCCCACGGCTTTCTGAAGCTTTCTTT. Protein sequence: CATQTGTGPPRLSEAFF. V usage is TRBV6-1 and J usage is TRBJ1-1, with 9 bases lining up with TRBD1. The CDR3 is 17 amino acids. Germline CDR1 reads MNHNS; CDR2 reads SASEGT. V shed 10 bases, J shed 6 bases, and the junction held 21 bases outside the gene matches.

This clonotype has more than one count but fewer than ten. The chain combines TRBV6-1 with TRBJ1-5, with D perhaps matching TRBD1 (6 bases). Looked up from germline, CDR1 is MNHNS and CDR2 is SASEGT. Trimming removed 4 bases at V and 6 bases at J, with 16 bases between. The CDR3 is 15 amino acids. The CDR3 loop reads CASSAVGGQGQPQHF. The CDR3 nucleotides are TGTGCCAGCAGTGCGGTCGGGGGGCAAGGTCAGCCCCAGCATTTT.

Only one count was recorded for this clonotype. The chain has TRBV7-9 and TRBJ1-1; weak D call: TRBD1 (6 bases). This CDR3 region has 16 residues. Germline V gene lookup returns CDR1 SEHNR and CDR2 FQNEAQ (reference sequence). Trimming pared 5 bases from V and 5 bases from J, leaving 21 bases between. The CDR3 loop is CASSASGGGRKTEAFF. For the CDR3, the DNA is TGTGCCAGCAGCGCTAGTGGCGGGGGGCGAAAAACTGAAGCTTTCTTT.

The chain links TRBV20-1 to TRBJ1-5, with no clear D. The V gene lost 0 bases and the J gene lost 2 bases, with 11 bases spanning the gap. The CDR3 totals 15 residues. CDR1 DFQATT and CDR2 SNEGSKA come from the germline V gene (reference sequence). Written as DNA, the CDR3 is TGCAGTGCTAGAGATGTGGTCGGGGGCAATCAGCCCCAGCATTTT. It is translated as CSARDVVGGNQPQHF.

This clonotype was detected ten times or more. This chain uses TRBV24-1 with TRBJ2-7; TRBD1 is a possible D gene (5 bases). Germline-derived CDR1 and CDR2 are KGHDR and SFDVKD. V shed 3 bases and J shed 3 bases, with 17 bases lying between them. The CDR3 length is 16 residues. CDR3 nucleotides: TGTGCCACCAGTGATCCTTGCCCCGGACAAGACTACGAGCAGTACTTC. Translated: CATSDPCPGQDYEQYF.

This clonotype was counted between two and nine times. The chain's CDR3 is CANRGLGNTEAFF. CDR3 nucleotides: TGTGCCAACCGGGGACTGGGGAACACTGAAGCTTTCTTT. The chain recombines TRBV13 with TRBJ1-1, with a tentative D call TRBD1 (5 bases). The CDR3 is 13 amino acids. Trimming removed 10 bases at V and 1 base at J, with 13 bases between. Per the germline V gene, CDR1 is PRHDT and CDR2 is FYEKMQ (reference sequence).

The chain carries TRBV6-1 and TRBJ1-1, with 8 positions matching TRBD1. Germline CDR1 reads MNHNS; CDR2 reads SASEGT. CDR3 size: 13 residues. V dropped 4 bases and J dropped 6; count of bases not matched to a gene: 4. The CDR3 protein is CASSGGTGPEAFF. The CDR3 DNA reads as TGTGCCAGCAGTGGTGGGACAGGTCCTGAAGCTTTCTTT.

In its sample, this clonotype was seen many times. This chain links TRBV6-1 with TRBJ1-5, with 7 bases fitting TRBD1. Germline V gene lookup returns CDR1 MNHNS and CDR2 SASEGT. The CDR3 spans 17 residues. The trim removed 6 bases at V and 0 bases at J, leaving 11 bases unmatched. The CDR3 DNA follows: TGTGCCAGCAGGACCGGGACAGCGGTTTATAGCAATCAGCCCCAGCATTTT. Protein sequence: CASRTGTAVYSNQPQHF.

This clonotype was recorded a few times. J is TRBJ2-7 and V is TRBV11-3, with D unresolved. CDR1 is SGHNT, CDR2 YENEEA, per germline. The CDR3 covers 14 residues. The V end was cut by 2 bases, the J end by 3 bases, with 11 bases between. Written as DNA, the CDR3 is TGTGCCAGCAGCTTACTCTGGCCCTACTACGAGCAGTACTTC. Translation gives CASSLLWPYYEQYF.

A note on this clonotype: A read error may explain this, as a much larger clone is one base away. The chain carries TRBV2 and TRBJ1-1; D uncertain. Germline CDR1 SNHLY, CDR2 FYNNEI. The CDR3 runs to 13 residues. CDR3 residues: CASRLDVNTGAFF. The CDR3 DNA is TGTGCCAGCAGATTGGACGTAAACACTGGAGCTTTCTTT. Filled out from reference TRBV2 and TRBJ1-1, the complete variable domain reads EPEVTQTPSHQVTQMGQEVILRCVPISNHLYFYWYRQILGQKVEFLVSFYNNEISEKSEIFDDQFSVERPDGSNFTLKIRSTKLEDSAMYFCASRLDVNTGAFFGQGTRLTVV.

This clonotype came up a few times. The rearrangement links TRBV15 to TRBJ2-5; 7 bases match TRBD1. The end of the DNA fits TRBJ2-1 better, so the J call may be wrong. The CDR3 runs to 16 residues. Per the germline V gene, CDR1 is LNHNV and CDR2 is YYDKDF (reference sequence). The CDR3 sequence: CATSRDVGGSSNEQFF. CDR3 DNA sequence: TGTGCCACCAGCAGAGATGTAGGGGGCTCTAGCAATGAGCAGTTCTTC.

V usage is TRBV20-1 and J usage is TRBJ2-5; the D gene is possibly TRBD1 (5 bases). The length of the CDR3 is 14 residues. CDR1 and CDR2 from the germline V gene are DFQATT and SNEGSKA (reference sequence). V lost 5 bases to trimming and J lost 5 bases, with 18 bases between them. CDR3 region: CSAGLTQGLETQYF. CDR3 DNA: TGCAGTGCTGGGTTGACCCAGGGTTTGGAGACCCAGTACTTC.

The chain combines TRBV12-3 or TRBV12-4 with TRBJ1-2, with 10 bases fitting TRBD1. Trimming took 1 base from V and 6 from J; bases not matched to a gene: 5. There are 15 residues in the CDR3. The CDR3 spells CASSLGWDRGHGYTF. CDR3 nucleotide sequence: TGTGCCAGCAGTTTAGGATGGGACAGGGGCCATGGCTACACCTTC.

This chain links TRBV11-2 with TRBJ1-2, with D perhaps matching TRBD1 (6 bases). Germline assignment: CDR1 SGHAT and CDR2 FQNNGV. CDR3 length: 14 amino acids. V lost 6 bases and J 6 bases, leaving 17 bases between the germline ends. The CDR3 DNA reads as TGTGCCAGCAGTTTTGGCCTGGGGGCGAATGGCTACACCTTC. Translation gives CASSFGLGANGYTF.

The CDR3 here is CSAIRKETQYF. The CDR3 coding sequence is TGCAGTGCTATCCGGAAAGAGACCCAGTACTTC. The chain uses TRBV20-1 and TRBJ2-5, with D unresolved. Germline lookup yields CDR1 DFQATT and CDR2 SNEGSKA (reference sequence). The V end was cut by 4 bases, the J end by 3 bases, with 6 bases between. There are 11 residues in the CDR3.